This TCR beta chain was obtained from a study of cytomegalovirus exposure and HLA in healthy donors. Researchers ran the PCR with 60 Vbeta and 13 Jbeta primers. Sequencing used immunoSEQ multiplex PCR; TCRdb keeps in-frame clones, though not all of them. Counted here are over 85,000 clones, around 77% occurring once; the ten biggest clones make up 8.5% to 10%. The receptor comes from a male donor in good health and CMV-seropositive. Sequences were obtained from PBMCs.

The CDR3 loop reads CASSPPGRGAQGNQPQHF. Here the CDR3 DNA reads TGTGCCAGCTCACCACCGGGCAGGGGGGCGCAGGGCAATCAGCCCCAGCATTTT. The chain couples TRBV18 to TRBJ1-5; 7 nucleotides align to TRBD1. Germline V gene lookup returns CDR1 KGHSH and CDR2 LQKENI. The CDR3 is 18 residues long. Losses at the gene ends were 0 bases for V and 2 bases for J; bases not matched to a gene: 10.